A selection of T cell receptor beta chains follows, all from one sample in a study of CD8 T cells in Susac syndrome. TCRdb redid the calling of the immunoSEQ multiplex PCR reads with MiXCR, one entry per CDR3 protein. Here the sample spans some 120,000 distinct CDR3 sequences, around 94% being singletons. Sequencing was carried out using CD4+ T cells from PBMCs. The receptor source for this set is a human donor in good health. Each CDR3 is given with its conserved first and last residue. D genes are given only for firm matches. Size tells how often a clone was seen (once, few, many) or the class of an expanded clone, and some rows leave it out.

NA	NA	TRBJ2-7	TRBV2	CASSERQVSSYEQYF	TGTGCCAGCAGTGAACGTCAGGTTAGCTCCTACGAGCAGTACTTC
NA	NA	TRBJ2-1	TRBV10-3	CAISESIRGNEQFF	TGTGCCATCAGTGAGTCGATCAGGGGAAATGAGCAGTTCTTC
NA	NA	TRBJ1-2	TRBV6-4	CASSPGTSGYGYTF	TGTGCCAGCAGTCCAGGGACCTCGGGCTATGGCTACACCTTC
once	TRBD1	TRBJ1-1	TRBV4-3	CASSHDRDGTEAFF	TGCGCCAGCAGCCACGACAGGGATGGCACTGAAGCTTTCTTT
NA	NA	TRBJ2-5	TRBV5-1	CASSLLAETQYF	TGCGCCAGCAGCTTGTTAGCGGAGACCCAGTACTTC
NA	NA	TRBJ2-7	TRBV7-8	CASSLGLGDAGFGSYEQYF	TGTGCCAGCAGCTTAGGTTTAGGGGACGCCGGGTTCGGGTCCTACGAGCAGTACTTC
NA	TRBD1	TRBJ1-2	TRBV27	CASSSYRGRDYGYTF	TGTGCCAGCAGTTCCTACAGGGGGCGAGACTATGGCTACACCTTC
NA	TRBD1	TRBJ1-1	TRBV2	CASRPGTGTTEAFF	TGTGCCAGCAGACCCGGGACAGGGACCACTGAAGCTTTCTTT
NA	TRBD2	TRBJ2-7	TRBV5-1	CASSLAGLATGTYEQYF	TGCGCCAGCAGCTTGGCGGGACTAGCGACGGGGACCTACGAGCAGTACTTC
NA	NA	TRBJ2-2	TRBV2	CASSGGASNTGELFF	TGTGCCAGCAGTGGCGGGGCATCGAACACCGGGGAGCTGTTTTTT
once	TRBD1	TRBJ1-2	TRBV3-1	CASSQEGGQGYTF	TGTGCCAGCAGCCAAGAAGGGGGCCAGGGCTACACCTTC
once	TRBD2	TRBJ2-3	TRBV29-1	CSVIGVSGRNADTQYF	TGCAGCGTTATTGGGGTGAGCGGGAGGAACGCAGATACGCAGTATTTT
once	TRBD2	TRBJ2-1	TRBV11-2	CASSLAGSIAYNEQFF	TGTGCCAGCAGCCTAGCGGGGAGCATCGCCTACAATGAGCAGTTCTTC
NA	TRBD1	TRBJ2-5	TRBV5-1	CASSLGGTGRQETQYF	TGCGCCAGCAGCTTGGGAGGGACAGGGCGACAAGAGACCCAGTACTTC
NA	TRBD2	TRBJ2-1	TRBV7-2	CASSFTSASSYNEQFF	TGTGCCAGCAGCTTCACTAGCGCCTCCTCCTACAATGAGCAGTTCTTC
few	NA	TRBJ1-2	TRBV12-3/TRBV12-4	CASSLGWGGYTF	TGTGCCAGCAGTTTGGGGTGGGGTGGCTACACCTTC
NA	TRBD2	TRBJ2-1	TRBV5-1	CASSAREGLYNEQFF	TGCGCCAGCAGCGCCCGGGAGGGCCTTTACAATGAGCAGTTCTTC
NA	NA	TRBJ1-1	TRBV7-2	CASSLVAGAGGEAFF	TGTGCCAGCAGCTTAGTAGCAGGGGCGGGAGGTGAAGCTTTCTTT
NA	NA	TRBJ2-3	TRBV6-5	CASNQQGIKYF	TGTGCCAGCAACCAACAGGGAATTAAGTATTTT
NA	TRBD1	TRBJ1-1	TRBV7-9	CASSRRQGAEAFF	TGTGCCAGCAGCCGGCGACAGGGCGCTGAAGCTTTCTTT
NA	NA	TRBJ2-7	TRBV5-4	CASSSYYEQYF	TGTGCCAGCAGCTCCTACTACGAGCAGTACTTC
NA	NA	TRBJ2-5	TRBV20-1	CSADGAVYQETQYF	TGCAGTGCTGACGGGGCGGTGTACCAAGAGACCCAGTACTTC
NA	NA	TRBJ2-7	TRBV18	CASSQAGRHPFGEQYF	TGTGCCAGCTCACAGGCAGGAAGGCACCCTTTCGGCGAGCAGTACTTC
NA	NA	TRBJ1-1	TRBV7-9	CASSLGSGGTEAFF	TGTGCCAGCAGCTTAGGGAGTGGGGGGACTGAAGCTTTCTTT
NA	NA	TRBJ1-2	TRBV5-8	CASSLGIRHNSRIGYTF	TGTGCCAGCAGCTTGGGGATAAGGCACAACTCGAGGATAGGCTACACCTTC
NA	TRBD1	TRBJ1-2	TRBV7-9	CASSRAAGTEGYGYTF	TGTGCCAGCAGCCGAGCTGCTGGGACAGAGGGATATGGCTACACCTTC
few	NA	TRBJ1-5	TRBV30	CAWSRMEAPNQPQHF	TGTGCCTGGAGTAGAATGGAGGCCCCTAATCAGCCCCAGCATTTT
few	NA	TRBJ1-1	TRBV5-6	CASSVTENTEAFF	TGTGCCAGCAGCGTGACGGAGAACACTGAAGCTTTCTTT
NA	NA	TRBJ1-3	TRBV7-9	CASRMTGGNTIYF	TGTGCCAGCAGGATGACAGGTGGAAACACCATATATTTT
NA	NA	TRBJ1-1	TRBV7-2	CASSLGLGRAAEAFF	TGTGCCAGCAGCTTAGGCCTCGGCAGAGCCGCTGAAGCTTTCTTT
NA	NA	TRBJ1-3	TRBV6-5	CASSYSGGLSGNTIYF	TGTGCCAGCAGTTACAGCGGGGGCCTCTCTGGAAACACCATATATTTT
NA	NA	TRBJ2-7	TRBV19	CASGSYEQYF	TGTGCCAGTGGCAGCTACGAGCAGTACTTC
NA	NA	TRBJ1-1	TRBV6-2/TRBV6-3	CASRNGDTEAFF	TGTGCCAGCAGGAACGGGGACACTGAAGCTTTCTTT
NA	NA	TRBJ2-5	TRBV20-1	CSAKGTPYGTQYF	TGCAGTGCTAAAGGGACTCCCTACGGGACCCAGTACTTC
NA	TRBD1	TRBJ2-3	TRBV18	CASSPNGQGSTDTQYF	TGTGCCAGCTCTCCCAACGGACAGGGGAGCACAGATACGCAGTATTTT
NA	NA	TRBJ2-2	TRBV30	CAWSVGGSGELFF	TGTGCCTGGAGTGTAGGAGGGTCCGGGGAGCTGTTTTTT
NA	NA	TRBJ1-2	TRBV28	CASSFGYEGGDYGYTF	TGTGCCAGCAGTTTCGGTTATGAGGGGGGAGACTATGGCTACACCTTC
NA	NA	TRBJ2-3	TRBV18	CASSSGSTDTQYF	TGTGCCAGCTCGTCCGGGTCCACAGATACGCAGTATTTT
NA	NA	TRBJ1-2	TRBV4-3	CASSQELSAENYGYTF	TGCGCCAGCAGCCAAGAACTATCAGCTGAGAACTATGGCTACACCTTC
NA	TRBD2	TRBJ2-5	TRBV5-1	CASSSRTPGGETQYF	TGCGCCAGCAGCTCCCGGACCCCGGGGGGAGAGACCCAGTACTTC
NA	TRBD1	TRBJ1-2	TRBV29-1	CSVDRDRGYYGYTF	TGCAGCGTTGACCGGGACAGAGGATACTATGGCTACACCTTC
NA	NA	TRBJ2-2	TRBV20-1	CSAVRRGELFF	TGCAGTGCCGTCAGACGCGGGGAGCTGTTTTTT
NA	TRBD1	TRBJ1-5	TRBV4-3	CASSQDALHGTGSPQHF	TGCGCCAGCAGCCAAGACGCTCTACACGGGACAGGTAGCCCCCAGCATTTT
NA	TRBD1	TRBJ2-7	TRBV5-1	CASRPQGAGEQYF	TGCGCCAGCAGACCACAGGGGGCGGGGGAGCAGTACTTC
NA	TRBD1	TRBJ2-2	TRBV5-1	CASSAGTGNTGELFF	TGCGCCAGCAGCGCCGGGACAGGGAACACCGGGGAGCTGTTTTTT
NA	NA	TRBJ2-5	TRBV5-4	CASSQGIGTQYF	TGTGCCAGCAGCCAAGGGATTGGGACCCAGTACTTC
NA	NA	TRBJ2-6	TRBV2	CASSRGGGANVLTF	TGTGCCAGCAGCAGGGGGGGTGGGGCCAACGTCCTGACTTTC
NA	TRBD1	TRBJ2-7	TRBV29-1	CSVYDREYEQYF	TGCAGCGTCTACGACAGGGAGTACGAGCAGTACTTC
NA	NA	TRBJ2-4	TRBV4-3	CASSQDRSVEWNIQYF	TGCGCCAGCAGCCAAGATCGGTCGGTTGAGTGGAACATTCAGTACTTC
NA	TRBD2	TRBJ2-5	TRBV12-3/TRBV12-4	CASRRLARETQYF	TGTGCCAGCAGAAGACTAGCACGCGAGACCCAGTACTTC
NA	NA	TRBJ2-1	TRBV7-9	CASSLVGRSAYNEQFF	TGTGCCAGCAGCTTAGTCGGGCGCAGTGCCTACAATGAGCAGTTCTTC
NA	NA	TRBJ2-5	TRBV7-2	CASSLVWGRFETQYF	TGTGCCAGCAGCTTAGTATGGGGCAGGTTCGAGACCCAGTACTTC
NA	TRBD1	TRBJ2-7	TRBV29-1	CSVESGQAGIDEQYF	TGCAGCGTTGAATCCGGACAGGCAGGGATCGACGAGCAGTACTTC
NA	NA	TRBJ2-3	TRBV12-3/TRBV12-4	CASRYGQGGTDTQYF	TGTGCCAGCAGGTACGGACAGGGAGGGACAGATACGCAGTATTTT
once	NA	TRBJ2-7	TRBV4-3	CASSQDLAAYEQYF	TGCGCCAGCAGCCAAGATCTGGCAGCCTACGAGCAGTACTTC
once	TRBD2	TRBJ2-3	TRBV6-2/TRBV6-3	CASSYSAGVGTDTQYF	TGTGCCAGCAGTTACTCTGCGGGAGTAGGAACAGATACGCAGTATTTT
NA	NA	TRBJ2-5	TRBV7-8	CASSYGVEETQYF	TGTGCCAGCAGCTATGGGGTGGAAGAGACCCAGTACTTC